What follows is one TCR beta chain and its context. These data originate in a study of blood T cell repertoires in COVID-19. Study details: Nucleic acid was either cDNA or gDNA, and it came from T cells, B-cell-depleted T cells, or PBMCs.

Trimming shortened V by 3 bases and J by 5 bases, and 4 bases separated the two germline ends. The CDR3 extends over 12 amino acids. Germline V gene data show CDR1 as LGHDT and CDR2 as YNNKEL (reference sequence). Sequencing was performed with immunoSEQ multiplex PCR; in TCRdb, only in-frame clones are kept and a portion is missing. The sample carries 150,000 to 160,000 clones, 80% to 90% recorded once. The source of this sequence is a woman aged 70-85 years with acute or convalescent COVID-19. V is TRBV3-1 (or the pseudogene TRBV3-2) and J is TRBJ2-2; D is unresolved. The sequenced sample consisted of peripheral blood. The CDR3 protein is CASSHPTGELFF. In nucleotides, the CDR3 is TGTGCCAGCAGCCACCCGACCGGGGAGCTGTTTTTT.